Below are 27 T cell receptor beta chains sequenced from a single sample in a study of cytotoxic CD8 clonotypes in ibrutinib-treated CLL. Generated by immunoSEQ multiplex PCR, the TCRdb table keeps only in-frame clones and is missing some. The repertoire includes about 24,000 clones, 70% to 75% of them detected once, and approximately 46% sits in the top ten. This sample comprised PBMCs, obtained after 12 months of ibrutinib treatment. Every receptor here comes from a human donor with chronic lymphocytic leukemia.

J is TRBJ2-7 and V is TRBV2, with a possible D match to TRBD2 (5 bases). The CDR3 runs 14 residues. In germline, CDR1 is SNHLY, CDR2 FYNNEI. Deletions cut 4 bases from V and 6 bases from J, with 16 bases between. The DNA of the CDR3 is TGTGCCAGCAGTGGAGGGATCAGCCGCTCCGAGCAGTACTTC. Protein: CASSGGISRSEQYF.

Comments on this clone: At one end the junction does not follow the germline gene, possibly because of a read error. J is TRBJ1-2 and V is TRBV28; 11 bases fit TRBD1. Germline assignment: CDR1 MDHEN and CDR2 SYDVKM. The CDR3 runs to 13 residues. CDR3 nucleotides: TGTGCCAGCAACACCCGGGACAGGGGGGCTTTTGCCTTC. Translation gives CASNTRDRGAFAF.

The chain combines TRBV4-3 with TRBJ2-5; D unclear. This CDR3 spans 13 amino acids. Trimming removed 2 bases from V and 5 bases from J, with 9 bases in between. Germline CDR1 is LGHNA and CDR2 is YSLEER. CDR3 nucleotide sequence: TGCGCCAGCAGCCAATCCTTTGGGGAGACCCAGTACTTC. Residues: CASSQSFGETQYF.

The CDR3 spells CASSKPGTGTNTGELFF. As DNA, the CDR3 is TGTGCCAGCAGCAAACCCGGGACAGGGACGAACACCGGGGAGCTGTTTTTT. J is TRBJ2-2 and V is TRBV7-8; 9 bases line up with TRBD1. Trimming took 5 bases from V and 0 from J; bases not matched to a gene: 7. Germline V lookup: CDR1 SGHVS, CDR2 FQNEAQ. This CDR3 region has 17 residues.

The gene calls are TRBV9 and TRBJ2-1; 9 positions match TRBD1. J lost 5 bases, V lost 3 bases, and 9 bases had no gene match. The germline V gene has CDR1 SGDLS and CDR2 YYNGEE. The CDR3 is 16 residues long. The CDR3 reads CASSDLDRGGDNEQFF. The DNA of the CDR3 is TGTGCCAGCAGCGATCTCGACAGGGGGGGAGACAATGAGCAGTTCTTC.

The V gene is TRBV19, the J gene TRBJ2-7; 8 bases align to TRBD1. V gave up 5 bases and J gave up 5 bases; unmatched junction bases: 8. The CDR3 is 14 amino acids. Germline V gives CDR1 LNHDA, CDR2 SQIVND (reference sequence). The CDR3 loop reads CASSSGTGANEQYF. CDR3 bases: TGTGCCAGTAGTTCGGGGACAGGAGCTAACGAGCAGTACTTC.

The chain joins TRBV5-4 to TRBJ1-3; D possibly corresponds to TRBD1 (6 bases). The CDR3 runs 16 residues. V shed 2 bases and J shed 2 bases, with 14 bases lying between them. CDR1 is SGHNT and CDR2 is YYREEE in the germline V gene (reference sequence). CDR3 DNA sequence: TGTGCCAGCAGCTTAGGGGGGACATCCACTGGAAACACCATATATTTT. Its protein is CASSLGGTSTGNTIYF.

This clone was seen just once. The chain employs TRBV11-2 and TRBJ1-1; D may be TRBD1 (5 bases). Per the germline V gene, CDR1 is SGHAT and CDR2 is FQNNGV. With 1 base removed from V and 1 base from J, the gap between germline ends came to 10 bases. The CDR3 is 15 amino acids. CDR3 DNA: TGTGCCAGCAGCTTAGCTGCAGGGTCGAACACTGAAGCTTTCTTT. This translates into CASSLAAGSNTEAFF.

The chain has TRBV5-1 and TRBJ2-2; 8 nucleotides match TRBD2. CDR1 and CDR2 (germline): SGHRS, YFSETQ. The CDR3 is made up of 14 amino acids. Trimming cost V 5 bases and J 11 bases; bases outside gene matches: 11. CDR3 region: CASRLTGTRGELFF. The CDR3 DNA reads TGCGCCAGCAGGTTGACCGGGACTAGGGGAGAGCTGTTTTTT.

This clone was counted once. V usage is TRBV7-2 and J usage is TRBJ1-1, with TRBD1 matching 10 bases. Germline V gives CDR1 SGHTA, CDR2 FQGNSA. The CDR3 has 12 amino acids. Trimming cost V 5 bases and J 11 bases; bases outside gene matches: 5. CDR3 nucleotide sequence: TGTGCCAGCAGCGACAGGGGGCGAAACGCTTTCTTT. Protein sequence: CASSDRGRNAFF.

By share of the sample, this clone is large. The genes are TRBV6-6 and TRBJ2-2; D remains unclear. The CDR3 extends over 15 amino acids. Germline-derived CDR1 and CDR2 are MNHNY and SVGAGI (reference sequence). Trimming took 2 bases from V and 5 from J, leaving 12 bases between them. The CDR3 nucleotides read TGTGCCAGCAGTTACGATTCGGAAGGGACCGGGGAGCTGTTTTTT. Protein: CASSYDSEGTGELFF.

This clone came up a few times. This sequence joins TRBV7-6 and TRBJ1-3; D not resolved. Trimming pared 3 bases from V and 0 bases from J, leaving 3 bases between. The CDR3 contains 13 residues. Looked up from germline, CDR1 is SGHVS and CDR2 is FNYEAQ. CDR3 sequence: CASSLTSGNTIYF. CDR3 nucleotides: TGTGCCAGCAGCTTGACCTCTGGAAACACCATATATTTT.

This clone occurred a few times. The rearrangement joins TRBV2 to TRBJ1-3; weak D call: TRBD1 (6 bases). Germline CDR1 SNHLY, CDR2 FYNNEI. The V gene lost 10 bases and the J gene lost 4 bases, with 14 bases spanning the gap. This CDR3 is built from 13 residues. The DNA for the CDR3 is TGTGCCACCTCACGGGGGCTAGGAAACACCATATATTTT. This codes for CATSRGLGNTIYF.

The chain carries TRBV27 and TRBJ1-2; 9 bases are a match to TRBD1. The trim removed 5 bases at V and 4 bases at J, leaving 11 bases unmatched. This CDR3 is 16 amino acids long. Germline V lookup: CDR1 MNHEY, CDR2 SMNVEV (reference sequence). CDR3 protein: CASSPGVGTGSYGYTF. CDR3 DNA: TGTGCCAGCAGTCCGGGGGTAGGGACAGGGTCCTATGGCTACACCTTC.

V and J are TRBV7-8 and TRBJ1-3, with 7 bases fitting TRBD1. The V gene end was trimmed by 5 bases and the J gene end by 1 base; junction bases not matched to a gene: 5. The length of the CDR3 is 15 residues. Germline values: CDR1 SGHVS, CDR2 FQNEAQ. This CDR3 is CASSHSTGSGNTIYF. CDR3 bases: TGTGCCAGCAGCCACTCGACAGGGTCTGGAAACACCATATATTTT.

This rearrangement joins TRBV2 to TRBJ2-3; D uncertain. The germline CDR1 and CDR2 sequences are SNHLY and FYNNEI. The CDR3 contains 12 residues. V dropped 5 bases and J dropped 0 bases, with 3 bases sitting between them. In DNA, the CDR3 is TGTGCCAGCAGTATAAGCACAGATACGCAGTATTTT. It is translated as CASSISTDTQYF.

The rearrangement uses TRBV6-1 and TRBJ1-4; TRBD1 matches 9 bases. CDR1 is MNHNS and CDR2 is SASEGT in the germline V gene. The junction had 2 bases not matched to a gene; V was cut back by 2 bases and J by 4 bases. The CDR3 extends over 15 amino acids. The CDR3 region is CASSEQDRGNEKLFF. The CDR3 DNA reads as TGTGCCAGCAGTGAACAGGACAGGGGTAATGAAAAACTGTTTTTT.

The chain combines TRBV10-3 with TRBJ1-1; D is undetermined. V was clipped by 1 base and J by 1 base, with 4 bases between them. This CDR3 is built from 13 residues. The germline CDR1 and CDR2 sequences are ENHRY and SYGVKD. The CDR3 is CAISELQNTEAFF. The DNA of the CDR3 is TGTGCCATCAGTGAGTTACAGAACACTGAAGCTTTCTTT.

By sample share, this clone is medium-sized (0.01 to 0.1%). This rearrangement joins TRBV5-1 to TRBJ2-3; D is possibly TRBD1 or TRBD2 (5 bases each). Germline V gives CDR1 SGHRS, CDR2 YFSETQ. The CDR3 consists of 13 residues. The V gene lost 4 bases and the J gene lost 5 bases, with 11 bases spanning the gap. Here the CDR3 DNA reads TGCGCCAGCAGCCCACGTGGGGGAGATACGCAGTATTTT. It codes for CASSPRGGDTQYF.

This sequence joins TRBV6-5 and TRBJ2-7; 12 bases line up with TRBD2. V gave up 4 bases and J gave up 2 bases; unmatched junction bases: 6. The CDR3 is 16 residues long. Germline lookup yields CDR1 MNHEY and CDR2 SVGAGI. Written as DNA, the CDR3 is TGTGCCAGCAGTTCCCTGACTAGCGGGGGACCCTACGAGCAGTACTTC. Protein: CASSSLTSGGPYEQYF.

This rearrangement joins TRBV5-6 to TRBJ1-3; D possibly corresponds to TRBD1 (5 bases). With 7 bases removed from V and 5 bases from J, the gap between germline ends came to 13 bases. Germline V gene sequence: CDR1 SGHDT, CDR2 YYEEEE. This CDR3 contains 13 residues. CDR3 residues: CASATGGRNTIYF. CDR3 DNA: TGTGCCAGCGCAACCGGGGGACGAAACACCATATATTTT.

In this sample, this clone turned up a few times. This chain links TRBV18 with TRBJ2-5, with a weak D call TRBD2 (5 bases). Germline lookup yields CDR1 KGHSH and CDR2 LQKENI. V lost 4 bases and J 7 bases, leaving 7 bases between the germline ends. The CDR3 runs 11 residues. This CDR3 is CASSQEGTQYF. The CDR3 region has the DNA TGTGCCAGCTCACAAGAGGGGACCCAGTACTTC.

The gene calls are TRBV9 and TRBJ1-1, with a tentative D call TRBD1 (6 bases). Trimming left V 0 bases short and J 4 bases short, with 16 bases between. The germline CDR1 and CDR2 sequences are SGDLS and YYNGEE. The CDR3 loop spans 16 amino acids. The CDR3 nucleotides are TGTGCCAGCAGCGTAGCAGTGGGGGCTGATGGCACTGAAGCTTTCTTT. This sequence encodes CASSVAVGADGTEAFF.

The CDR3 nucleotides are TGTGCCAGCAGCTTGGTTTCAGAGCTCGAGATGGGGTCCCTAGGCGAGCAGTACTTC. Translating it yields CASSLVSELEMGSLGEQYF. The chain joins TRBV5-5 to TRBJ2-7; no firm D call. CDR1 and CDR2 from the germline V gene are SGHKS and YYEKEE (reference sequence). V lost 0 bases, J lost 6 bases, and 28 bases lay in between. CDR3 length: 19 amino acids. Supplemented by reference TRBV5-5 and TRBJ2-7, the full variable domain reads DAGVTQSPTHLIKTRGQQVTLRCSPISGHKSVSWYQQVLGQGPQFIFQYYEKEERGRGNFPDRFSARQFPNYSSELNVNALLLGDSALYLCASSLVSELEMGSLGEQYFGPGTRLTVT.

The chain combines TRBV5-4 with TRBJ1-1, with D hard to call. The length of the CDR3 is 12 residues. Trimming took off 4 bases at V and 1 base at J, with 5 bases between the two ends. From germline, CDR1 is SGHNT and CDR2 YYREEE (reference sequence). CDR3 nucleotide sequence: TGTGCCAGCAGCCCCGGGAACACTGAAGCTTTCTTT. It is translated as CASSPGNTEAFF.

Only a few counts were recorded for this clone. V usage is TRBV7-9 and J usage is TRBJ2-1; 7 positions agree with TRBD2. The V and J ends lost 5 bases and 8 bases, in that order; junction bases with no gene match: 6. The CDR3 extends over 13 amino acids. Germline V gene data show CDR1 as SEHNR and CDR2 as FQNEAQ (reference sequence). The CDR3 coding sequence is TGTGCCAGCAGCCCACCTCTAGCGGATGAGCAGTTCTTC. Residues: CASSPPLADEQFF.

The CDR3 DNA sequence: TGCAGCGTTAAGGGGGGAAATGCCCACGAGCAGTACTTC. Its protein product is CSVKGGNAHEQYF. The chain uses TRBV29-1 and TRBJ2-7; perhaps D is TRBD1 or TRBD2 (6 bases each). CDR1 is SQVTM, CDR2 ANQGSEA, per germline. Trimming removed 5 bases at V and 5 bases at J, with 16 bases between. The CDR3 extends over 13 amino acids.